This T cell receptor beta chain was profiled in a study of radiation and T cells in renal cell carcinoma. Whole-study context: Nephrectomy followed 15 Gy stereotactic body radiation by 4 weeks. Study-wide findings and caveats: From baseline, blood top tumor clonotypes peaked at 2 weeks post-radiation. Baseline intratumoral clonotype presence is unknown without pretreatment biopsies.

As for time point: baseline pretreatment blood. Noted treatment: 15 Gy SBRT to primary tumor, nephrectomy 4 weeks later. This renal cell carcinoma was of the clear cell type. Assay: immunoSEQ multiplex PCR; the TCRdb copy retains only in-frame clones and omits some. The sample carries over 85,000 clones, 65% to 85% recorded once. Details on this clone: Its antigen is not identified.

The CDR3 length is 14 residues. Germline CDR1 is SGHRS and CDR2 is YFSETQ. With 0 bases removed from V and 9 bases from J, the gap between germline ends came to 16 bases. This TCR derives from a man aged 60 to 69 with renal cell carcinoma. The chain combines TRBV5-1 with TRBJ2-7; D might be TRBD1 or TRBD2, each matching 5 bases. The material sequenced was blood, taken from a patient whose treatment included radiotherapy and nephrectomy. CDR3 amino acids: CASSLGDGSSGQYF. The DNA for the CDR3 is TGCGCCAGCAGCTTGGGGGACGGGTCCAGCGGGCAGTACTTC.